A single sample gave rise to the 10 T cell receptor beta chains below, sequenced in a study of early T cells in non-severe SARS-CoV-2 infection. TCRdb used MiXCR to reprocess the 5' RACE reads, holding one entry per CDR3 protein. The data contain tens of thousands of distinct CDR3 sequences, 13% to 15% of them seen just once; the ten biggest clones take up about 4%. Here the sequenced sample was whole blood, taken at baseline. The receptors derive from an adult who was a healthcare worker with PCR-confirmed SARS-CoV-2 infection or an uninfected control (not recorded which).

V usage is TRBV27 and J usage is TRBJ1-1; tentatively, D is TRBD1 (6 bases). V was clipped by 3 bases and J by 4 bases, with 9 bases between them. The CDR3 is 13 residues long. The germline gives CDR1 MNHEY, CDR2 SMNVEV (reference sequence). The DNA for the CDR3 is TGTGCCAGCAGTTTCGGGGGCGGCACTGAAGCTTTCTTT. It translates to CASSFGGGTEAFF.

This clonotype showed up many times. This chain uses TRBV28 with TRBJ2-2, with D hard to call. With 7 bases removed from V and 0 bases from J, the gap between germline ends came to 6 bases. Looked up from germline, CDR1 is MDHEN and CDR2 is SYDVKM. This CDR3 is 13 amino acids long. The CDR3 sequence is CASKDPNTGELFF. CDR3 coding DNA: TGTGCCAGCAAGGACCCGAACACCGGGGAGCTGTTTTTT.

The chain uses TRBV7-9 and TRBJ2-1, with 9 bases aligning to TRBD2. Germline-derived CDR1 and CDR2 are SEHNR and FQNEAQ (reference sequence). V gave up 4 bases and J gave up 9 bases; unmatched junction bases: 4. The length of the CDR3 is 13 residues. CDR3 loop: CASSSGTSSEQFF. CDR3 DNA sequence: TGTGCCAGCAGCTCCGGGACTAGCAGTGAGCAGTTCTTC.

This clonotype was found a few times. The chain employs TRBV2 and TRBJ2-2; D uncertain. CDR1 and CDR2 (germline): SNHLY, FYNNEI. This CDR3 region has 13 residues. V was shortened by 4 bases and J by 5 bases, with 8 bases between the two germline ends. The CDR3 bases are TGTGCCAGCAGTGCGAGCGAGACCGGGGAGCTGTTTTTT. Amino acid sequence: CASSASETGELFF.

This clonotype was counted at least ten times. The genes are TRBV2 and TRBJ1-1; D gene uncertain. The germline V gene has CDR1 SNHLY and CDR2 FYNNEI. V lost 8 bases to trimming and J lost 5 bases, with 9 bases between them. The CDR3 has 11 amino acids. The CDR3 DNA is TGTGCCAGCGGACCCTTAACTGAAGCTTTCTTT. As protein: CASGPLTEAFF. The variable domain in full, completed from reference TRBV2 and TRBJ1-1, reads EPEVTQTPSHQVTQMGQEVILRCVPISNHLYFYWYRQILGQKVEFLVSFYNNEISEKSEIFDDQFSVERPDGSNFTLKIRSTKLEDSAMYFCASGPLTEAFFGQGTRLTVV.

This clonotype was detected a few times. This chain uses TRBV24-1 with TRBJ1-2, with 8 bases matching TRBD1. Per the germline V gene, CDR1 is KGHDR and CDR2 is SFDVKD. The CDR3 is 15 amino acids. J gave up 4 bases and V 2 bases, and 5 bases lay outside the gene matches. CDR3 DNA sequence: TGTGCCACCAGTGATTCCCCTGGGACAGGCTATGGCTACACCTTC. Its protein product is CATSDSPGTGYGYTF.

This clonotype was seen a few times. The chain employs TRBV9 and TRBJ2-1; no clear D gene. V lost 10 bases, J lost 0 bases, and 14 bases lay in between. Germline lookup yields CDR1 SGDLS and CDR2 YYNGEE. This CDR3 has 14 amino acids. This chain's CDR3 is CASRRDSSYNEQFF. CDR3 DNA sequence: TGTGCCTCCCGACGCGATAGCTCCTACAATGAGCAGTTCTTC.

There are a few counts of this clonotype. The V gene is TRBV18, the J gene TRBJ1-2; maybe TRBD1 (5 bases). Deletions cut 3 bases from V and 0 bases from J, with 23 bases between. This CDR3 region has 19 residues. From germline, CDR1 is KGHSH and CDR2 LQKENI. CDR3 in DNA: TGTGCCAGCTCACCGTCAATTATACAGGCAGTTGGCCCTAACTATGGCTACACCTTC. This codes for CASSPSIIQAVGPNYGYTF.

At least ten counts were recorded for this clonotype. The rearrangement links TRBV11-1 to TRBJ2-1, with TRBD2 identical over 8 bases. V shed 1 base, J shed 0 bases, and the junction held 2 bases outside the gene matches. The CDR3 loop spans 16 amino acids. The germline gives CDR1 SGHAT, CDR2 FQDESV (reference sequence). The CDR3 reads CASSLGGTSSYNEQFF. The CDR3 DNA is TGTGCCAGCAGCTTAGGGGGGACTAGCTCCTACAATGAGCAGTTCTTC.

This chain's CDR3 is CASSRSIGDEQFF. CDR3 nucleotides: TGTGCCAGCAGTCGTAGCATAGGCGATGAGCAGTTCTTC. The V call is TRBV6-2 or TRBV6-3, the J call TRBJ2-1, with unresolved D. CDR3 length: 13 amino acids. Germline V CDR1 and CDR2: MNHEY, SVGEGT. The V end was cut by 5 bases, the J end by 8 bases, with 13 bases between.